Each of the 24 T cell receptor beta chains below was sequenced from the same sample in a study of early T cells in non-severe SARS-CoV-2 infection. One entry per CDR3 protein results from TCRdb running MiXCR on the 5' RACE reads. The sample records approximately 98,000 distinct CDR3 sequences, roughly an eighth being singletons. The material sequenced was whole blood. These receptors all stem from an adult who was a healthcare worker with PCR-confirmed SARS-CoV-2 infection or an uninfected control (not recorded which).

This clonotype was seen ten or more times. For the CDR3, the DNA is TGCAGTGCCAGGGGCTCACCCCTGGTTGGGAACACCATATATTTT. Protein product: CSARGSPLVGNTIYF. The V gene is TRBV20-1, the J gene TRBJ1-3; perhaps TRBD1 as D (6 bases). The CDR3 is made up of 15 amino acids. Germline loops: CDR1 DFQATT, CDR2 SNEGSKA (reference sequence). V shed 6 bases and J shed 7 bases, with 22 bases lying between them.

The chain recombines TRBV20-1 with TRBJ2-1, with D uncertain. With 0 bases removed from V and 4 bases from J, the gap between germline ends came to 7 bases. The CDR3 runs 13 residues. The germline V gene encodes CDR1 DFQATT and CDR2 SNEGSKA (reference sequence). Here the CDR3 DNA reads TGCAGTGCTAGAGATTTCTTTTACAATGAGCAGTTCTTC. It encodes CSARDFFYNEQFF.

The chain recombines TRBV13 with TRBJ2-3, with 8 bases lining up with TRBD2. The germline CDR1 and CDR2 sequences are PRHDT and FYEKMQ (reference sequence). Losses at the gene ends were 4 bases for V and 7 bases for J; bases not matched to a gene: 16. The CDR3 is 17 amino acids. This chain's CDR3 is CASSSRSAGGPTHTQYF. CDR3 bases: TGTGCCAGCAGCTCAAGAAGCGCGGGGGGACCTACCCATACGCAGTATTTT. Supplemented by reference TRBV13 and TRBJ2-3, the full variable domain reads AAGVIQSPRHLIKEKRETATLKCYPIPRHDTVYWYQQGPGQDPQFLISFYEKMQSDKGSIPDRFSAQQFSDYHSELNMSSLELGDSALYFCASSSRSAGGPTHTQYFGPGTRLTVL.

The chain combines TRBV15 with TRBJ1-1; TRBD1 matches 8 bases. The CDR3 length is 14 residues. Germline CDR1 LNHNV, CDR2 YYDKDF (reference sequence). The junction had 9 bases not matched to a gene; V was cut back by 7 bases and J by 5 bases. The CDR3 reads CATMGDRGLTEAFF. The DNA of the CDR3 is TGTGCCACCATGGGCGACAGGGGCCTAACTGAAGCTTTCTTT.

CDR3 nucleotides: TGTGCCAGCAGTCACTACAGGGGGGGCTTGACTAATGAAAAACTGTTTTTT. Translated: CASSHYRGGLTNEKLFF. The chain has TRBV6-5 and TRBJ1-4, with 8 nucleotides matching TRBD1. Germline CDR1 is MNHEY and CDR2 is SVGAGI. The CDR3 consists of 17 residues. V was clipped by 5 bases and J by 2 bases; unmatched bases: 10.

The table lists this clonotype with many counts. The CDR3 DNA sequence: TGTGCCAGCAGCTTAAGTCCAGCTATGAACACTGAAGCTTTCTTT. This codes for CASSLSPAMNTEAFF. The V gene is TRBV7-3, the J gene TRBJ1-1; D unresolved. V was trimmed by 1 base and J by 0 bases, leaving 9 bases between them. The CDR3 runs to 15 residues. CDR1 is SGHTA and CDR2 is FQGTGA in the germline V gene.

This clonotype was seen a handful of times. This sequence joins TRBV5-4 and TRBJ2-7; D is possibly TRBD1 (6 bases). The CDR3 length is 12 residues. The germline V gene has CDR1 SGHNT and CDR2 YYREEE (reference sequence). Trimming took 0 bases from V and 5 from J, leaving 6 bases between them. The CDR3, as DNA: TGTGCCAGCAGCTTGGAGGGGGACGAGCAGTACTTC. Amino acids: CASSLEGDEQYF.

Ten or more counts support this clonotype. The chain links TRBV12-3 or TRBV12-4 to TRBJ1-1; D remains ambiguous. Deletions cut 2 bases from V and 7 bases from J, with 17 bases between. CDR3 length equals 15 residues. In DNA, the CDR3 is TGTGCCAGCAGTTTAAGGTTGGGCCCGCGGGGTGAAGCTTTCTTT. This codes for CASSLRLGPRGEAFF.

The chain is built from TRBV6-5 and TRBJ1-6, with 7 bases that match TRBD1. The CDR3 totals 17 residues. Trimming took 0 bases from V and 9 from J; bases not matched to a gene: 11. Germline assignment: CDR1 MNHEY and CDR2 SVGAGI. CDR3 in amino acids: CASSYSLKLKGASPLHF. The CDR3 DNA follows: TGTGCCAGCAGTTACTCGCTGAAACTTAAGGGGGCTTCACCCCTCCACTTT.

The chain links TRBV12-5 to TRBJ2-3; TRBD1 matches at 7 bases. Germline loops: CDR1 LGHNT, CDR2 FRNRAP. The trim removed 5 bases at V and 2 bases at J, leaving 7 bases unmatched. The CDR3 sequence is 15 residues long. CDR3 sequence (DNA): TGTGCTAGTGGTCTCACGACAGGGAACACAGATACGCAGTATTTT. It yields the protein CASGLTTGNTDTQYF. Combining the CDR3 with reference TRBV12-5 and TRBJ2-3 gives the whole variable domain DARVTQTPRHKVTEMGQEVTMRCQPILGHNTVFWYRQTMMQGLELLAYFRNRAPLDDSGMPKDRFSAEMPDATLATLKIQPSEPRDSAVYFCASGLTTGNTDTQYFGPGTRLTVL.

This clonotype was counted between two and nine times. V is TRBV5-1 and J is TRBJ2-4; TRBD2 agrees at 7 bases. V trimming: 0 bases; J trimming: 0 bases; junction bases outside the gene matches: 3. Looked up from germline, CDR1 is SGHRS and CDR2 is YFSETQ. This CDR3 has 16 amino acids. The CDR3 nucleotides are TGCGCCAGCAGCTTGGCTAGCGGAGTAGCCAAAAACATTCAGTACTTC. Amino acid sequence: CASSLASGVAKNIQYF.

This clonotype was detected a few times. This chain joins TRBV20-1 and TRBJ2-1; no firm D call. V was cut by 3 bases and J by 3 bases, with 9 bases left in between. Germline values: CDR1 DFQATT, CDR2 SNEGSKA (reference sequence). The CDR3 runs 13 residues. The CDR3 here is CSARGWIYNEQFF. The CDR3 bases are TGCAGTGCTAGGGGCTGGATCTACAATGAGCAGTTCTTC.

This clonotype was picked up many times. V usage is TRBV10-3 and J usage is TRBJ1-1; D uncertain. Trimming removed 1 base from V and 2 bases from J, with 8 bases in between. The CDR3 covers 14 residues. Germline CDR1 and CDR2: ENHRY and SYGVKD. This CDR3 is CAISELGSNTEAFF. CDR3 nucleotide sequence: TGTGCCATCAGTGAGTTAGGGTCAAACACTGAAGCTTTCTTT.

This sequence joins TRBV24-1 and TRBJ2-3; 9 positions match TRBD2. The V gene end was trimmed by 3 bases and the J gene end by 0 bases; junction bases not matched to a gene: 6. The CDR3 is 17 residues long. CDR1 KGHDR and CDR2 SFDVKD come from the germline V gene. This chain's CDR3 is CATSDVLAGSSTDTQYF. The CDR3 DNA reads as TGTGCCACCAGTGATGTACTAGCGGGCTCTAGCACAGATACGCAGTATTTT.

This clonotype has at least ten counts. The chain recombines TRBV28 with TRBJ2-5; 7 bases fit TRBD2. Germline V gene lookup returns CDR1 MDHEN and CDR2 SYDVKM. The junction had 11 bases not matched to a gene; V was cut back by 8 bases and J by 5 bases. The length of the CDR3 is 14 residues. The CDR3 nucleotides read TGTGCCAGCGGGGCTGGGGGGGTGAAGGAGACCCAGTACTTC. It yields the protein CASGAGGVKETQYF.

This clonotype came up many times. The chain combines TRBV4-1 with TRBJ2-1; 9 positions agree with TRBD2. CDR3 length: 16 residues. J gave up 8 bases and V 3 bases, and 11 bases lay outside the gene matches. Germline CDR1 and CDR2: MGHRA and YSYEKL. CDR3 nucleotide sequence: TGCGCCAGCAGCCACCCCCTTAGCGGGAGCGGGCATGAGCAGTTCTTC. It translates to CASSHPLSGSGHEQFF.

This clonotype was seen only a few times. The chain uses TRBV6-1 and TRBJ2-7; D is unresolved. V lost 0 bases, J lost 7 bases, and 10 bases lay in between. This CDR3 has 13 residues. From germline, CDR1 is MNHNS and CDR2 SASEGT. As DNA, the CDR3 is TGTGCCAGCAGTGAAGCTCTCGCGGAAGAGCAGTACTTC. Its translation is CASSEALAEEQYF.

This clonotype has ten or more counts. V is TRBV28 and J is TRBJ2-7; D call uncertain. Germline assignment: CDR1 MDHEN and CDR2 SYDVKM. This CDR3 spans 12 amino acids. V was cut by 6 bases and J by 5 bases, with 11 bases left in between. CDR3 residues: CASSTMGDEQYF. For the CDR3, the DNA is TGTGCCAGCAGCACGATGGGTGACGAGCAGTACTTC.

This clonotype was detected ten times or more. This sequence joins TRBV9 and TRBJ2-2; no definite D call. V gave up 3 bases and J gave up 5 bases, with 8 bases separating them. The CDR3 extends over 13 amino acids. Germline CDR1 SGDLS, CDR2 YYNGEE. The CDR3 DNA follows: TGTGCCAGCAGCGAGGGTTTAACCGGGGAGCTGTTTTTT. This codes for CASSEGLTGELFF.

The CDR3 protein is CASSRPGQGAREQYF. In nucleotides, the CDR3 is TGTGCCAGCAGCCGACCGGGACAGGGGGCGCGGGAGCAGTACTTC. The chain uses TRBV4-2 and TRBJ2-7; 12 nucleotides align to TRBD1. Germline V lookup: CDR1 LGHNA, CDR2 YNFKEQ. CDR3 size: 15 residues. V shed 4 bases, J shed 7 bases, and the junction held 8 bases outside the gene matches.

This clonotype was found many times. V and J are TRBV9 and TRBJ2-3; 8 nucleotides match TRBD2. Per the germline V gene, CDR1 is SGDLS and CDR2 is YYNGEE. The V gene end was trimmed by 0 bases and the J gene end by 2 bases; junction bases not matched to a gene: 5. The CDR3 has 16 amino acids. The chain's CDR3 is CASSVAGSGDTDTQYF. CDR3 in DNA: TGTGCCAGCAGCGTAGCGGGTAGCGGGGACACAGATACGCAGTATTTT. The variable domain in full, completed from reference TRBV9 and TRBJ2-3, reads DSGVTQTPKHLITATGQRVTLRCSPRSGDLSVYWYQQSLDQGLQFLIQYYNGEERAKGNILERFSAQQFPDLHSELNLSSLELGDSALYFCASSVAGSGDTDTQYFGPGTRLTVL.

There are many counts of this clonotype. This chain joins TRBV12-3 or TRBV12-4 and TRBJ1-2, with D maybe TRBD1 (5 bases). Trimming took off 4 bases at V and 0 bases at J, with 6 bases between the two ends. The CDR3 totals 13 residues. CDR3 in amino acids: CASSSRANYGYTF. The CDR3 DNA follows: TGTGCCAGCAGTTCCAGGGCTAACTATGGCTACACCTTC.

CDR3 sequence (DNA): TGTGCCAGCAGCGAACTAGCGGGGGCCTCTTACAATGAGCAGTTCTTC. Its translation is CASSELAGASYNEQFF. The chain is built from TRBV28 and TRBJ2-1; TRBD2 agrees at 11 bases. This CDR3 contains 16 residues. The V gene's germline CDR1 is MDHEN and CDR2 SYDVKM. V lost 6 bases and J lost 4; bases outside the gene matches: 8.

This clonotype was seen ten or more times. The rearrangement uses TRBV20-1 and TRBJ2-3; TRBD1 or TRBD2 may be the D gene (5 bases each). CDR1 is DFQATT and CDR2 is SNEGSKA in the germline V gene (reference sequence). The CDR3 covers 13 residues. V lost 6 bases, J lost 1 base, and 11 bases lay in between. CDR3 amino acids: CSAEGPGTDTQYF. CDR3 in DNA: TGCAGTGCCGAGGGGCCGGGCACAGATACGCAGTATTTT.